The text below deals with one T cell receptor beta chain. The antigen it binds to is not known. No clone much larger than this one lies a single base away; base qualities are absent. The study tested focal radiation therapy combined with CTLA-4 blockade (ipilimumab) in patients with chemo-refractory metastatic non-small-cell lung cancer. This sample was taken from a study of radiotherapy plus CTLA-4 blockade in lung cancer (dated by TCRdb to between 2018 and 2020). Notes on the research overall: Among the enrolled patients, under 20% had an objective response, and about 29% reached disease control.

Libraries were constructed by the immunoSEQ multiplex PCR assay. TCRdb took over this immuneACCESS table, retaining in-frame rearrangements with V and J assigned. Such tables are incomplete; in checked studies, under half of the missing clones stem from an unresolved V gene, and the remainder is unexplained. For this sample there are tens of thousands of clones; 78% appear just once. The ten largest clones capture more than 3.5% of the sample. The germline ends are 13 bases apart after V is trimmed by 1 base and J by 0 bases. The CDR3 numbers 17 residues from cysteine through phenylalanine. Only the CDR3 portion is preserved as DNA: 51 bases, with reading frame beginning at the first base. Looking up the germline V gene yields CDR1 LGHNA and CDR2 YSLEER. On the study overall, not on this receptor specifically: After treatment with radiotherapy and ipilimumab, TCR clones that came from tumors expanded in the peripheral blood. Early dynamic changes in blood T cell clones, together with increased serum interferon-beta after radiation, were reported as the strongest predictors of response.

Here the sequenced sample was peripheral blood, taken from a patient treated with radiotherapy plus ipilimumab. The sequence derives from a human donor with non-small cell lung cancer who had a partial response to radiotherapy plus ipilimumab. Some clones in this sample may be carry-over from other donors' samples. The rearranged chain carries TRBV4-3 and TRBJ1-3; the D gene is not confidently resolved. The bases read TGCGCCAGCAGCCAAGGGGTGGGGAGTACCTCTGGAAACACCATATATTTT. Its product reads: CASSQGVGSTSGNTIYF.